The clone carrying this T cell receptor (beta chain) showed up just a few times. Its antigen is currently unknown. The V gene's germline CDR1 is PRHDT and CDR2 FYEKMQ (reference sequence). The J segment lost 8 bases and the V segment lost 5 bases, leaving 10 bases of the junction unmatched. This CDR3 is built from 15 residues. The sample belongs to a study of early T cells in non-severe SARS-CoV-2 infection. Whole-study context: The input, bulk RNA from unsorted whole blood, was sequenced, and chains were unpaired. Study-level points and caveats: Lookups in VDJdb leaned toward anti-spike CD8 responses and missed private and CD4 specificities.

Individual cDNA molecules were tagged with unique molecular identifiers, the study reported. TCRdb independently ran MiXCR on the 5' RACE reads; one entry per CDR3 protein. Counted here are about 84,000 distinct CDR3 sequences, 9.5% to 13% occurring once; the ten biggest clones make up less than 3%. The receptor comes from an adult who was a healthcare worker with PCR-confirmed SARS-CoV-2 infection or an uninfected control (not recorded which). The sequenced sample consisted of whole blood. This rearrangement joins TRBV13 to TRBJ2-1; 9 bases are a match to TRBD1. The CDR3 loop is CASSPQRGQGHEQFF. The CDR3 DNA reads TGTGCCAGCAGCCCCCAAAGGGGACAGGGCCATGAGCAGTTCTTC.